The 9 T cell receptor beta chains listed next were all sequenced from one sample in a study of human versus mouse CDR3 diversity and MHC coevolution. Sequencing used immunoSEQ multiplex PCR; TCRdb keeps in-frame clones, though not all of them. The sample consists of tens of thousands of clones, roughly 93% of them appearing once. The sample was naive CD4+ T cells from blood. Subset described: CD45RO-negative CD62L-positive naive CD4 T cells. These receptors originate from a person aged 55 to 75 in good health.

The chain carries TRBV11-1 and TRBJ2-7, with no clear D. In germline, CDR1 is SGHAT, CDR2 FQDESV (reference sequence). Trimming pared 0 bases from V and 2 bases from J, leaving 11 bases between. CDR3 size: 15 residues. This CDR3 reads CASSLALTETYEQYF. CDR3 in DNA: TGTGCCAGCAGCTTAGCCCTAACAGAAACCTACGAGCAGTACTTC.

CDR3 in amino acids: CASSPRVPGTGELFF. CDR3 in DNA: TGTGCCAGCAGCCCCAGGGTGCCAGGGACCGGGGAGCTGTTTTTT. The V call is TRBV7-8, the J call TRBJ2-2, with D tentatively TRBD1 (5 bases). This CDR3 contains 15 residues. Looked up from germline, CDR1 is SGHVS and CDR2 is FQNEAQ. The V and J ends lost 5 bases and 5 bases respectively, with 15 bases between them.

The rearrangement joins TRBV15 to TRBJ2-7, with 14 bases aligning to TRBD2. The CDR3 has 18 amino acids. Germline V gene sequence: CDR1 LNHNV, CDR2 YYDKDF (reference sequence). J lost 6 bases, V lost 1 base, and 11 bases had no gene match. CDR3 sequence: CATSRVGRLAGGPAEQYF. The CDR3 nucleotides read TGTGCCACCAGCAGAGTCGGGCGACTAGCGGGAGGGCCGGCCGAGCAGTACTTC.

This sequence joins TRBV6-1 and TRBJ2-5; 7 nucleotides line up with TRBD1. Losses at the gene ends were 6 bases for V and 2 bases for J; bases not matched to a gene: 3. The germline CDR1 and CDR2 sequences are MNHNS and SASEGT. CDR3 length equals 13 residues. CDR3 region: CASSPQGQETQYF. The CDR3 DNA sequence: TGTGCCAGCAGCCCACAGGGGCAAGAGACCCAGTACTTC.

The J gene is TRBJ1-1, the V gene TRBV4-1; tentative D call: TRBD1 (6 bases). The CDR3 is 14 amino acids. Germline-derived CDR1 and CDR2 are MGHRA and YSYEKL. The ends were cut back, 4 bases at V and 3 bases at J, with 12 bases in the middle. The CDR3 region has the DNA TGCGCCAGCAGCCGAGGGGGATCGGACACTGAAGCTTTCTTT. Amino acids: CASSRGGSDTEAFF.

This clone was seen a single time. This rearrangement joins TRBV5-8 to TRBJ1-5; 7 positions match TRBD1. Germline trimming cut 4 bases from V and 4 bases from J; bases unmatched to any gene: 11. This CDR3 comprises 16 residues. Germline loops: CDR1 SGHTS, CDR2 YDEGEE. The CDR3 loop reads CASSHRQGSGNQPQHF. CDR3 sequence (DNA): TGTGCCAGCAGCCACCGACAGGGTTCGGGTAATCAGCCCCAGCATTTT.

V usage is TRBV18 and J usage is TRBJ1-2, with TRBD1 matching over 9 bases. With 3 bases clipped from V and 4 bases from J, the junction kept 6 bases outside the gene matches. The CDR3 consists of 15 residues. Germline values: CDR1 KGHSH, CDR2 LQKENI. Here the CDR3 reads CASSPADRGGYGYTF. The CDR3 nucleotides are TGTGCCAGCTCACCGGCGGACAGGGGTGGCTATGGCTACACCTTC.

The chain joins TRBV2 to TRBJ2-1, with 11 bases matching TRBD2. CDR1 is SNHLY and CDR2 is FYNNEI in the germline V gene. J gave up 4 bases and V 6 bases, and 2 bases lay outside the gene matches. The CDR3 length is 14 residues. CDR3 bases: TGTGCCAGCAGGGGGACTAGCGGTTACAATGAGCAGTTCTTC. It is translated as CASRGTSGYNEQFF.

This chain joins TRBV11-3 and TRBJ2-1, with D tentatively TRBD2 (5 bases). Germline V gene lookup returns CDR1 SGHNT and CDR2 YENEEA. V gave up 2 bases and J gave up 7 bases, with 12 bases separating them. CDR3 size: 14 residues. The CDR3 region has the DNA TGTGCCAGCAGCTTAACTCGGTCGGGGAATGAGCAGTTCTTC. Translation: CASSLTRSGNEQFF.